This TCR beta chain emerged from a study of regulatory T cells in long-lasting Graves disease. Time point given: newly diagnosed GD, antithyroid drugs for less than 3 months. PBMC-derived RNA was used for the TCR library. Sequencing libraries for TCR beta were prepared with iRepertoire HTBI primers and Arm-PCR of CDR3 regions. MiXCR was run by TCRdb on the multiplex PCR reads, yielding one entry per CDR3 protein. The sample consists of approximately 400,000 distinct CDR3 sequences, 12% of them appearing once. The CDR3 contains 16 residues. CDR1 and CDR2 from the germline V gene are MDHEN and SYDVKM. Study-wide findings and caveats: Preferential use of TRBV28, TRBJ1-2 and TRBJ2-5 was seen in persistent disease.

As to this clonotype: Its target is unknown. A much bigger clone sits one base away, suggesting this may be a read error.

This sample was also put to use in a study of T cells in Graves' hyperthyroidism and ophthalmopathy. That publication notes: Patients aged 18 to 65 had newly diagnosed hyperthyroidism lasting under 2 months. Any patient presenting with uncontrolled infection, other autoimmune disease, pregnancy or lactation was left out.

The sequence derives from a young woman with Graves disease. V usage is TRBV28 and J usage is TRBJ2-1; 11 bases are a match to TRBD1. The J call may be in error: the DNA end matches TRBJ2-5 better. The sample was peripheral blood mononuclear cells (PBMCs), taken at new diagnosis, from a patient treated with antithyroid drugs. In nucleotides, the CDR3 is TGTGCCAGCACCCCATCTCCGGGACAGGGGGTTATGACCCAGTACTTC. This codes for CASTPSPGQGVMTQYF.